This T cell receptor (beta chain) came from a study of shared clonotypes between healthy human individuals. Authors' data handling: ImmunoSEQ only sent back junction sequences with no quality scores, so filtering was done differently. Produced via immunoSEQ multiplex PCR; TCRdb's table is partial and in-frame only. V and J calls and clone size are copied from that table; D and trimming were computed from the DNA. Of around 1,100,000 clones detected, approximately 75% appear once; the ten largest clones hold roughly 0.9%. The CDR3 spans 15 residues. V shed 5 bases, J shed 2 bases, and the junction held 8 bases outside the gene matches. Germline V gives CDR1 SGHAT, CDR2 FQNNGV.

The receptor was isolated from a man aged 18-30 years in good health. Some clones in this sample may be carry-over from other donors' samples. The J gene is TRBJ2-7, the V gene TRBV11-2, with 8 bases aligning to TRBD1. The sample taken for sequencing was memory CD4+ T cells from PBMCs. Documented subset: CD45RA-negative fraction. CDR3 DNA sequence: TGTGCCAGCAGCCCCCTCAGGGGGCCCACCTACGAGCAGTACTTC. Translated: CASSPLRGPTYEQYF.